The 29 T cell receptor beta chains below all came from one sample that was sequenced in a study of blood T cell repertoires in COVID-19. Repertoires were generated with immunoSEQ multiplex PCR, while TCRdb's copy carries only in-frame clones and drops some. This sample has some 260,000 clones; 82% occur once, and the top ten carry roughly 3%. The specimen was peripheral blood. These TCRs come from a woman younger than 30 with acute or convalescent COVID-19.

The chain links TRBV4-3 to TRBJ1-2, with TRBD1 identical over 11 bases. Germline CDR1 is LGHNA and CDR2 is YSLEER. The trim removed 4 bases at V and 9 bases at J, leaving 13 bases unmatched. This CDR3 region has 16 residues. CDR3 in DNA: TGCGCCAGCAGCCCCACCCCTGGACAGGGGGCCGCCCGCTACACCTTC. Encoded protein: CASSPTPGQGAARYTF.

This chain joins TRBV6-5 and TRBJ2-5, with 7 bases that match TRBD2. The CDR3 spans 16 residues. V lost 0 bases, J lost 4 bases, and 8 bases stayed unmatched. Germline-derived CDR1 and CDR2 are MNHEY and SVGAGI. CDR3 nucleotides: TGTGCCAGCAGTTACTCGGACGGGAGGAATGGAGAGACCCAGTACTTC. It is translated as CASSYSDGRNGETQYF.

Note on this clone: Other DNA sequences in the same sample also yield this CDR3. The V gene is TRBV18, the J gene TRBJ2-3, with D maybe TRBD2 (6 bases). The CDR3 length is 13 residues. CDR1 is KGHSH and CDR2 is LQKENI in the germline V gene. Deletions cut 3 bases from V and 2 bases from J, with 6 bases between. The CDR3 protein is CASSPGLTDTQYF. The CDR3, as DNA: TGTGCCAGCTCACCGGGACTCACAGATACGCAGTATTTT.

The chain links TRBV3-1 (or the pseudogene TRBV3-2) to TRBJ2-1; 11 nucleotides match TRBD2. In germline, CDR1 is LGHDT, CDR2 YNNKEL (reference sequence). This CDR3 has 15 residues. J was trimmed by 0 bases and V by 6 bases; bases with no gene match: 1. The CDR3 DNA reads as TGTGCCAGCAGAGGACTAGCGGGCTCCTACAATGAGCAGTTCTTC. This sequence encodes CASRGLAGSYNEQFF.

V is TRBV11-2 and J is TRBJ2-1, with TRBD2 identical over 12 bases. CDR1 and CDR2 (germline): SGHAT, FQNNGV. The CDR3 sequence is 18 residues long. V dropped 3 bases and J dropped 6; count of bases not matched to a gene: 12. The CDR3 spells CASSFGNLAGGPVNEQFF. The CDR3, as DNA: TGTGCCAGCAGCTTCGGTAATCTAGCGGGAGGGCCGGTCAATGAGCAGTTCTTC.

The V gene is TRBV13, the J gene TRBJ1-1; weak D call: TRBD1 (5 bases). Germline V CDR1 and CDR2: PRHDT, FYEKMQ (reference sequence). The CDR3 runs to 14 residues. With 3 bases removed from V and 6 bases from J, the gap between germline ends came to 14 bases. The CDR3 reads CASSFTAGYSEAFF. The CDR3 region has the DNA TGTGCCAGCAGCTTTACGGCAGGGTATTCTGAAGCTTTCTTT.

This chain uses TRBV2 with TRBJ2-7; TRBD1 agrees at 9 bases. V gave up 2 bases and J gave up 5 bases; unmatched junction bases: 10. The CDR3 consists of 16 residues. Germline V gene sequence: CDR1 SNHLY, CDR2 FYNNEI. For the CDR3, the DNA is TGTGCCAGCAGTGAAATTATCCGGGACAGGGCTCACGAGCAGTACTTC. Its protein product is CASSEIIRDRAHEQYF.

This chain connects TRBV6-5 to TRBJ1-3, with D possibly being TRBD1 (5 bases). This CDR3 has 15 residues. Trimming removed 6 bases at V and 0 bases at J, with 12 bases between. The germline gives CDR1 MNHEY, CDR2 SVGAGI. The CDR3 is CASSRLQGSGNTIYF. CDR3 coding DNA: TGTGCCAGCAGCCGACTTCAGGGCTCTGGAAACACCATATATTTT.

The chain uses TRBV14 and TRBJ2-7, with 12 nucleotides matching TRBD2. V shed 0 bases, J shed 1 base, and the junction held 4 bases outside the gene matches. CDR3 length: 17 residues. In germline, CDR1 is SGHDN, CDR2 FVKESK. CDR3 bases: TGTGCCAGCAGCCAAGAAGCCCTAGCGGGAGGGTCCTACGAGCAGTACTTC. It specifies CASSQEALAGGSYEQYF.

In DNA, the CDR3 is TGTGCCAGTAGTAGGAGGGAGGGGGGTGAGCAGTTCTTC. Its translation: CASSRREGGEQFF. The chain is built from TRBV19 and TRBJ2-1; possibly TRBD2 for D (7 bases). The CDR3 is 13 residues long. Deletions cut 4 bases from V and 9 bases from J, with 13 bases between. CDR1 is LNHDA and CDR2 is SQIVND in the germline V gene (reference sequence). The full variable domain, with the rest looked up from reference TRBV19 and TRBJ2-1, is DGGITQSPKYLFRKEGQNVTLSCEQNLNHDAMYWYRQDPGQGLRLIYYSQIVNDFQKGDIAEGYSVSREKKESFPLTVTSAQKNPTAFYLCASSRREGGEQFFGPGTRLTVL.

This clone was picked up one time. The chain employs TRBV5-1 and TRBJ2-2, with 11 positions matching TRBD2. The V gene's germline CDR1 is SGHRS and CDR2 YFSETQ. Losses at the gene ends were 0 bases for V and 4 bases for J; bases not matched to a gene: 2. The CDR3 is 16 residues long. The CDR3: CASSLGTSGRTGELFF. The CDR3 region has the DNA TGCGCCAGCAGCTTGGGGACTAGCGGGCGCACCGGGGAGCTGTTTTTT.

The chain is built from TRBV10-3 and TRBJ1-1; TRBD1 might be the D (5 bases). Trimming shortened V by 9 bases and J by 1 base, and 9 bases separated the two germline ends. Germline loops: CDR1 ENHRY, CDR2 SYGVKD. The CDR3 length is 12 residues. The CDR3 protein is CAMGGRNTEAFF. In DNA form, the CDR3 reads TGTGCCATGGGGGGGAGGAACACTGAAGCTTTCTTT.

The chain employs TRBV6-5 and TRBJ2-5; TRBD2 agrees at 10 bases. The CDR3 has 16 amino acids. Trimming removed 0 bases from V and 6 bases from J; junction bases left unmatched: 7. Germline V gene sequence: CDR1 MNHEY, CDR2 SVGAGI. The CDR3 bases are TGTGCCAGCAGTTACTCGGGAGCGGGAGGGGGGAAGACCCAGTACTTC. Its protein product is CASSYSGAGGGKTQYF.

The chain is built from TRBV6-2 or TRBV6-3 and TRBJ2-1; D not resolved. Germline CDR1 MNHEY, CDR2 SVGEGT. The V and J ends lost 1 base and 5 bases respectively, with 9 bases between them. CDR3 length: 14 amino acids. The CDR3 loop is CASSYWAGHNEQFF. CDR3 sequence (DNA): TGTGCCAGCAGTTACTGGGCAGGCCACAATGAGCAGTTCTTC.

The rearrangement uses TRBV28 and TRBJ2-7; 8 nucleotides line up with TRBD1. CDR3 length: 14 amino acids. The V segment lost 5 bases and the J segment 3 bases; nucleotides outside the gene matches: 6. Germline loops: CDR1 MDHEN, CDR2 SYDVKM. As DNA, the CDR3 is TGTGCCAGCAGTCGACAGGGGACCCACTACGAGCAGTACTTC. Translating gives CASSRQGTHYEQYF.

The chain is built from TRBV5-1 and TRBJ2-1; 7 bases align to TRBD1. The V segment lost 0 bases and the J segment 2 bases; nucleotides outside the gene matches: 5. Per germline, CDR1 SGHRS and CDR2 YFSETQ. The CDR3 extends over 16 amino acids. This chain's CDR3 is CASSLADRAPYNEQFF. The CDR3 DNA reads as TGCGCCAGCAGCTTGGCCGACAGGGCTCCCTACAATGAGCAGTTCTTC.

The genes are TRBV19 and TRBJ2-5, with D perhaps TRBD1 (6 bases). Germline V gives CDR1 LNHDA, CDR2 SQIVND (reference sequence). The CDR3 is 16 residues long. Trimming removed 6 bases from V and 2 bases from J, with 19 bases in between. CDR3 coding DNA: TGTGCCAGTAGCCGGCTTCTTGGGCAGGGGCAAGAGACCCAGTACTTC. Translation gives CASSRLLGQGQETQYF.

This clone has more than one count but fewer than ten. This rearrangement joins TRBV24-1 to TRBJ2-3, with D unclear. With 4 bases removed from V and 3 bases from J, the gap between germline ends came to 13 bases. This CDR3 contains 15 residues. Per germline, CDR1 KGHDR and CDR2 SFDVKD. CDR3: CATSDTTAATDTQYF. The CDR3, as DNA: TGTGCCACCAGTGACACAACAGCCGCAACAGATACGCAGTATTTT.

The CDR3: CASRQRTAWTSGRGDTQYF. In DNA form, the CDR3 reads TGTGCCAGCAGACAAAGGACAGCTTGGACTAGCGGGAGGGGAGATACGCAGTATTTT. The chain carries TRBV7-9 and TRBJ2-3; 15 bases agree with TRBD2. CDR1 and CDR2 from the germline V gene are SEHNR and FQNEAQ (reference sequence). Trimming at V came to 6 bases and at J to 5 bases, leaving 15 bases not matched to a gene. The CDR3 runs 19 residues.

V gene TRBV28 combines with J gene TRBJ2-3; D unclear. Trimming removed 5 bases at V and 4 bases at J, with 4 bases between. This CDR3 has 11 residues. Germline CDR1 and CDR2: MDHEN and SYDVKM. This CDR3 reads CASSPSDTQYF. The CDR3 coding sequence is TGTGCCAGCAGTCCTTCAGATACGCAGTATTTT.

The chain employs TRBV27 and TRBJ2-7; TRBD1 is a possible D gene (5 bases). The CDR3 sequence is 14 residues long. Germline V CDR1 and CDR2: MNHEY, SMNVEV (reference sequence). V was cut by 3 bases and J by 2 bases, with 11 bases left in between. CDR3: CASSLSGQAYEQYF. As DNA, the CDR3 is TGTGCCAGCAGTTTGTCAGGACAAGCCTACGAGCAGTACTTC.

This chain joins TRBV27 and TRBJ2-7; TRBD2 matches at 10 bases. With 4 bases clipped from V and 6 bases from J, the junction kept 15 bases outside the gene matches. Germline V gene data show CDR1 as MNHEY and CDR2 as SMNVEV (reference sequence). The CDR3 spans 17 residues. The CDR3 DNA follows: TGTGCCAGCAGTTCCTTGTGGTCTAGCGGGAGTATGGGCGAGCAGTACTTC. This translates into CASSSLWSSGSMGEQYF.

The chain couples TRBV27 to TRBJ1-2; D is unclear. CDR3 length equals 14 residues. CDR1 MNHEY and CDR2 SMNVEV come from the germline V gene (reference sequence). V was shortened by 3 bases and J by 8 bases, with 16 bases between the two germline ends. The DNA of the CDR3 is TGTGCCAGCAGTTTCAGACACTCCTTGGCGGGCTACACCTTC. It translates to CASSFRHSLAGYTF.

The V and J genes are TRBV7-9 and TRBJ2-7; D gene unclear. Trimming removed 1 base at V and 0 bases at J, with 7 bases between. The CDR3 consists of 14 residues. Germline CDR1 SEHNR, CDR2 FQNEAQ (reference sequence). The CDR3 region is CASSLGYGSYEQYF. CDR3 in DNA: TGTGCCAGCAGCTTAGGTTACGGCTCCTACGAGCAGTACTTC.

The chain employs TRBV7-2 and TRBJ2-3; D unresolved. V was pared by 0 bases and J by 3 bases, with 4 bases between. Germline lookup yields CDR1 SGHTA and CDR2 FQGNSA. CDR3 length: 13 residues. The CDR3 sequence: CASSLARTDTQYF. The DNA of the CDR3 is TGTGCCAGCAGCTTAGCGCGAACAGATACGCAGTATTTT.

The CDR3 nucleotides read TGTGCCAGCAGCCAAGATGGGGCGGGAGGAAGCAATGAGCAGTTCTTC. It translates to CASSQDGAGGSNEQFF. The chain employs TRBV4-2 and TRBJ2-1; TRBD2 aligns across 8 bases. Germline V gene lookup returns CDR1 LGHNA and CDR2 YNFKEQ. Unmatched junction bases numbered 7, after V lost 0 bases and J lost 6 bases. CDR3 size: 16 residues.

This clone has a handful of counts. CDR3 in amino acids: CASSFSDTWYQETQYF. The CDR3 DNA reads as TGTGCCAGCAGTTTCTCAGACACATGGTACCAAGAGACCCAGTACTTC. This sequence joins TRBV28 and TRBJ2-5, with D unclear. Trimming stripped 3 bases from V and 0 bases from J, with 14 bases between. CDR3 length: 16 amino acids. CDR1 is MDHEN, CDR2 SYDVKM, per germline.

The rearrangement joins TRBV19 to TRBJ2-7; 7 nucleotides agree with TRBD2. This CDR3 spans 15 amino acids. J gave up 6 bases and V 5 bases, and 13 bases lay outside the gene matches. Germline CDR1 and CDR2: LNHDA and SQIVND (reference sequence). The CDR3 sequence is CASSDRSGTIFEQYF. The DNA for the CDR3 is TGTGCCAGTAGTGATAGATCCGGGACTATATTCGAGCAGTACTTC.

The chain recombines TRBV4-3 with TRBJ1-3, with 10 bases that match TRBD1. This CDR3 spans 16 amino acids. V gave up 5 bases and J gave up 0 bases; unmatched junction bases: 4. In germline, CDR1 is LGHNA, CDR2 YSLEER. This chain's CDR3 is CASSRQGALSGNTIYF. The CDR3 DNA reads TGCGCCAGCAGCAGACAGGGGGCCCTCTCTGGAAACACCATATATTTT.